This T cell receptor beta chain originates from a study of blood T cell repertoires in COVID-19. As originally analysed: Reference gene primer amplification yielded estimated nucleated cell counts. Clones were read by immunoSEQ multiplex PCR, and TCRdb kept only the in-frame ones, dropping some. V and J calls and clone size are given by that table; D and trimming were obtained from the DNA. The table includes fewer than 300,000 clones, around 82% detected once. The V gene's germline CDR1 is MNHEY and CDR2 SVGEGT. V was cut by 5 bases and J by 1 base, with 14 bases left in between. This CDR3 has 15 residues. This clone has only a few counts.

This receptor was identified in a person between 65 and 80 years old with COVID-19, enrolled during active disease. The specimen was peripheral blood. The chain couples TRBV6-2 or TRBV6-3 to TRBJ1-2, with D possibly matching TRBD1 (6 bases). CDR3 residues: CASSLPQGINYGYTF. DNA for the CDR3: TGTGCCAGCAGTCTCCCTCAGGGGATTAACTATGGCTACACCTTC.